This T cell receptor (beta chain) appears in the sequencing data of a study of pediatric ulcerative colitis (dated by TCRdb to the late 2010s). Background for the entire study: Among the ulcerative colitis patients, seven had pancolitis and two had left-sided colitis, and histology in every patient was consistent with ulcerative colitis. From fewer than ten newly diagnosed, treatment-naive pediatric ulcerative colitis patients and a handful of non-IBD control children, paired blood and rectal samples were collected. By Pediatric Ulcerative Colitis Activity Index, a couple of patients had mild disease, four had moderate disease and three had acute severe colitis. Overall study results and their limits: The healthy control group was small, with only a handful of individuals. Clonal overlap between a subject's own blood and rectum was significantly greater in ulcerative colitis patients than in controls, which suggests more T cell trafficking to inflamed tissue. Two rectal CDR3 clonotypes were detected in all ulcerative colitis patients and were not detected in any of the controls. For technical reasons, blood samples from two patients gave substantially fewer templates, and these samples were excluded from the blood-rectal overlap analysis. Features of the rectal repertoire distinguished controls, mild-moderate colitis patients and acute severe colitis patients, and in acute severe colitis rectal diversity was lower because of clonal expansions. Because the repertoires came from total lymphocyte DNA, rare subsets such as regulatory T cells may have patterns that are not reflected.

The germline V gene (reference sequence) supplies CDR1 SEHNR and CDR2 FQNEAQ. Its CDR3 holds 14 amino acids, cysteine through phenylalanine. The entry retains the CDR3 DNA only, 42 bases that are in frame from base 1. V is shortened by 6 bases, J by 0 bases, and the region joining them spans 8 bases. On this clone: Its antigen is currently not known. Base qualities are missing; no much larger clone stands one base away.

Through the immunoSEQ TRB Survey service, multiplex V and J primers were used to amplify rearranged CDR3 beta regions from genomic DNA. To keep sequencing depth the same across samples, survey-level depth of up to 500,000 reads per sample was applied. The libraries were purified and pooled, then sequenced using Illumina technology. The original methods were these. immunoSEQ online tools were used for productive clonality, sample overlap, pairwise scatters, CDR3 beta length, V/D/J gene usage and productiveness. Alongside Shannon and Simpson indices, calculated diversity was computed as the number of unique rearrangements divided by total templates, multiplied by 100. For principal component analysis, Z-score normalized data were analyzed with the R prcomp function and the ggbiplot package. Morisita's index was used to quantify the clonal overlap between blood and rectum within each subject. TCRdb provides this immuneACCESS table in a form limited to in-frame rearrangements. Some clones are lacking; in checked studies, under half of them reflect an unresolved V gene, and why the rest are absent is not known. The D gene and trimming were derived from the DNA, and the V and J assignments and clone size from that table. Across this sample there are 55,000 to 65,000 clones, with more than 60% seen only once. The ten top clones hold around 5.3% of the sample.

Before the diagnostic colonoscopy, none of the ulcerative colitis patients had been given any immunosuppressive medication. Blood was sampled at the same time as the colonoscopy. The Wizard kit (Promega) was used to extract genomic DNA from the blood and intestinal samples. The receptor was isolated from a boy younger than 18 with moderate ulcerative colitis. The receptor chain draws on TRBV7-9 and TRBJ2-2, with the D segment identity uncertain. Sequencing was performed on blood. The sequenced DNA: TGTGCCAGCAGGGAAACCACGAACACCGGGGAGCTGTTTTTT. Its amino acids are CASRETTNTGELFF.